This T cell receptor beta chain was sequenced in a study of Graves' ophthalmopathy and Graves' hyperthyroidism. Germline-derived CDR1 and CDR2 are SGHNT and YYREEE (reference sequence). Trimming took 3 bases from V and 5 from J; bases not matched to a gene: 3. The CDR3 covers 13 residues. Clinicians made diagnoses from clinical symptoms, serum thyroxine, TRAb, thyroid ultrasound and orbital computed tomography. What supplied the PBMCs was about 9.1 ml of fresh peripheral blood. The authors amplified TCR beta CDR3 regions, and they did so from RNA transcripts for repertoire sequencing. Scientists carried out first-round RT-PCR using HTBI primers and then a second-round multiplex PCR. Via MiXCR, TCRdb re-called the multiplex PCR reads, giving one row per CDR3 protein. This sample has around 600,000 distinct CDR3 sequences, with about 41% found just once. The sample holds many counts of this clonotype.

The sequence derives from an adult man with Graves' ophthalmopathy. Sequencing was performed on peripheral blood. V is TRBV5-4 and J is TRBJ2-7, with 9 bases lining up with TRBD1. CDR3 in DNA: TGTGCCAGCAGCTGGGACAGGGTCAACGAGCAGTACTTC. This sequence encodes CASSWDRVNEQYF.